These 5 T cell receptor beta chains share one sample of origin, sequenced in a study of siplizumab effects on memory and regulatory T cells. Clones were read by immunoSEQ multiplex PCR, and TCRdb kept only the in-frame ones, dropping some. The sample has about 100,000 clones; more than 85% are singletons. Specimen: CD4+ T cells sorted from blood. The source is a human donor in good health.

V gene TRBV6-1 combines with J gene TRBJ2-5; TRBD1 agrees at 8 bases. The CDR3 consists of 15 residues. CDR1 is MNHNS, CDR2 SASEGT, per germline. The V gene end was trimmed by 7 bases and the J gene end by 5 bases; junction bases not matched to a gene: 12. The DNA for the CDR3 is TGTGCCAGCAACCGAAACGGACAGGGCACCGAGACCCAGTACTTC. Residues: CASNRNGQGTETQYF.

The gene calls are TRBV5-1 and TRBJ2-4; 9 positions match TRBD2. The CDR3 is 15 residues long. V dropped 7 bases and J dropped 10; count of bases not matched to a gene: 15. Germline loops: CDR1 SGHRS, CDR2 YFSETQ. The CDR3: CASGLGSTSGEIQYF. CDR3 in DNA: TGCGCCAGCGGTCTGGGGTCGACTAGCGGAGAGATTCAGTACTTC.

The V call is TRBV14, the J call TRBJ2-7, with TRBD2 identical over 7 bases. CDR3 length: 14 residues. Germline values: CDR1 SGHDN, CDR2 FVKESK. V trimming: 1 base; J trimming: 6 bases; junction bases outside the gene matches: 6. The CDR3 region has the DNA TGTGCCAGCAGCCAAGGCGGGGGAGGCATCGAGCAGTACTTC. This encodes CASSQGGGGIEQYF. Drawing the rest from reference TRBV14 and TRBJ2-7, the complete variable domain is EAGVTQFPSHSVIEKGQTVTLRCDPISGHDNLYWYRRVMGKEIKFLLHFVKESKQDESGMPNNRFLAERTGGTYSTLKVQPAELEDSGVYFCASSQGGGGIEQYFGPGTRLTVT.

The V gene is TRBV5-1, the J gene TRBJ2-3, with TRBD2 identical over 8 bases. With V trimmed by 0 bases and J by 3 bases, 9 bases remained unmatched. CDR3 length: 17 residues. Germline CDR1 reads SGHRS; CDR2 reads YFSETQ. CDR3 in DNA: TGCGCCAGCAGCTTGGAGGTTCGGGGGGGCCGGACAGATACGCAGTATTTT. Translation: CASSLEVRGGRTDTQYF.

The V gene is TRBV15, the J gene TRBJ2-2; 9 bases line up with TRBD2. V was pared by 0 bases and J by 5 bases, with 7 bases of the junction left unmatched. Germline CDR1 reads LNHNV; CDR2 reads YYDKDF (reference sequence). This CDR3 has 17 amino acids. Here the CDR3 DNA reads TGTGCCACCAGCAGAGATAAGGCTAGCGGGAAAACCGGGGAGCTGTTTTTT. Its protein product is CATSRDKASGKTGELFF.